This TCR beta chain was recorded in a study of control samples from healthy donors and cancer patients. Using immunoSEQ multiplex PCR, the repertoire was profiled, and TCRdb retains in-frame clones only, with some absent. Of approximately 92,000 clones listed, about 92% were seen once; the top ten hold approximately 1.5%. This CDR3 has 14 residues. Deletions cut 4 bases from V and 2 bases from J, with 9 bases between. CDR1 LGHDT and CDR2 YNNKEL come from the germline V gene (reference sequence). This clone is deemed medium-sized. The chain couples TRBV3-1 (or the pseudogene TRBV3-2) to TRBJ1-5; D call uncertain. This TCR derives from a woman aged 25 to 39 in good health. Sequences were obtained from blood. CDR3: CASSRTGGNQPQHF. CDR3 DNA: TGTGCCAGCAGCCGGACGGGAGGCAATCAGCCCCAGCATTTT.